Listed below are T cell receptor beta chains from one sample, sequenced in a study of blood T cell repertoires in COVID-19. Generated by immunoSEQ multiplex PCR, the TCRdb table keeps only in-frame clones and is missing some. The sample lists about 470,000 clones; around 90% were seen once. The sample was PBMCs or T cells enriched from blood (not recorded which). Receptors were obtained from a woman under 30 who had recovered from COVID-19. CDR3s include the opening cysteine and the closing phenylalanine or tryptophan. A D gene is named only where the DNA matches it firmly. Not all rows give a size; the values are once, few, many and, for expanded clones, a class.

v_gene: TRBV4-1; d_gene: .; abundance: .; j_gene: TRBJ2-3; CDR3aa: CASGVMALGFRDTQYF; CDR3nt: TGCGCCAGCGGAGTGATGGCGCTGGGTTTTAGGGATACGCAGTATTTT
v_gene: TRBV19; d_gene: .; abundance: .; j_gene: TRBJ1-5; CDR3aa: CASSISGGRPQHF; CDR3nt: TGTGCCAGTAGTATATCGGGGGGGAGGCCCCAGCATTTT
v_gene: TRBV3-1/TRBV3-2; d_gene: TRBD1; abundance: .; j_gene: TRBJ1-2; CDR3aa: CASSQGTGNGGYTF; CDR3nt: TGTGCCAGCAGCCAAGGGACAGGGAACGGAGGCTACACCTTC
v_gene: TRBV7-9; d_gene: TRBD2; abundance: .; j_gene: TRBJ2-1; CDR3aa: CASIHQAGSEGEQFF; CDR3nt: TGTGCCAGCATCCATCAAGCGGGGAGTGAAGGTGAGCAGTTCTTC
v_gene: TRBV7-9; d_gene: .; abundance: .; j_gene: TRBJ2-5; CDR3aa: CASSLAQAASETQYF; CDR3nt: TGTGCCAGCAGCTTAGCGCAGGCAGCTTCCGAGACCCAGTACTTC
v_gene: TRBV19; d_gene: TRBD1; abundance: .; j_gene: TRBJ2-2; CDR3aa: CASSIVSTMGRGIGAGELFF; CDR3nt: TGTGCCAGTAGTATAGTGTCGACGATGGGCAGGGGGATAGGCGCCGGGGAGCTGTTTTTT
v_gene: TRBV6-2/TRBV6-3; d_gene: .; abundance: .; j_gene: TRBJ1-2; CDR3aa: CASSLRDGGGYGYTF; CDR3nt: TGTGCCAGCAGTCTACGGGATGGGGGCGGGTATGGCTACACCTTC
v_gene: TRBV5-1; d_gene: TRBD1; abundance: few; j_gene: TRBJ1-2; CDR3aa: CASSPLTGGDGYTF; CDR3nt: TGCGCCAGCAGCCCACTGACAGGGGGAGACGGCTACACCTTC
v_gene: TRBV19; d_gene: .; abundance: .; j_gene: TRBJ1-3; CDR3aa: CASSIGYSSGNTIYF; CDR3nt: TGTGCCAGTAGTATTGGATACAGTTCTGGAAACACCATATATTTT
v_gene: TRBV5-5; d_gene: .; abundance: .; j_gene: TRBJ1-2; CDR3aa: CASSLDFGLSNYGYTF; CDR3nt: TGTGCCAGCAGCTTAGATTTTGGCTTGTCTAACTATGGCTACACCTTC
v_gene: TRBV9; d_gene: .; abundance: .; j_gene: TRBJ1-2; CDR3aa: CASSAPGSNYGYTF; CDR3nt: TGTGCCAGCAGCGCACCGGGGTCTAACTATGGCTACACCTTC
v_gene: TRBV4-2; d_gene: .; abundance: .; j_gene: TRBJ1-1; CDR3aa: CASASRNTEAFF; CDR3nt: TGTGCCAGCGCCTCGAGGAACACTGAAGCTTTCTTT
v_gene: TRBV21-1; d_gene: .; abundance: .; j_gene: TRBJ2-5; CDR3aa: CASNILAGATLWTQYF; CDR3nt: TGTGCCAGCAACATTCTAGCGGGGGCCACGCTATGGACCCAGTACTTC
v_gene: TRBV9; d_gene: .; abundance: .; j_gene: TRBJ2-3; CDR3aa: CASSDGGRGSTDTQYF; CDR3nt: TGTGCCAGCAGCGACGGTGGACGGGGGAGCACAGATACGCAGTATTTT
v_gene: TRBV6-1; d_gene: .; abundance: .; j_gene: TRBJ1-2; CDR3aa: CASSERNRVNDYGYTF; CDR3nt: TGTGCCAGCAGTGAAAGAAACAGGGTTAACGACTATGGCTACACCTTC
v_gene: TRBV6-1; d_gene: .; abundance: .; j_gene: TRBJ2-2; CDR3aa: CASSEARGLVGELFF; CDR3nt: TGTGCCAGCAGTGAAGCCCGAGGACTCGTTGGGGAGCTGTTTTTT
v_gene: TRBV28; d_gene: TRBD1; abundance: few; j_gene: TRBJ1-2; CDR3aa: CASSLSTGGNYGYTF; CDR3nt: TGTGCCAGCAGTTTATCAACAGGGGGTAACTATGGCTACACCTTC
v_gene: TRBV30; d_gene: .; abundance: .; j_gene: TRBJ1-1; CDR3aa: CAWTATGSEAFF; CDR3nt: TGTGCCTGGACCGCCACAGGGTCTGAAGCTTTCTTT
v_gene: TRBV28; d_gene: .; abundance: .; j_gene: TRBJ1-5; CDR3aa: CASSWGGAKHF; CDR3nt: TGTGCCAGCAGTTGGGGGGGGGCAAAGCATTTT
v_gene: TRBV5-5; d_gene: .; abundance: .; j_gene: TRBJ1-2; CDR3aa: CASSLGSLYGYTF; CDR3nt: TGTGCCAGCAGCCTCGGGAGCCTCTATGGCTACACCTTC
v_gene: TRBV5-1; d_gene: .; abundance: .; j_gene: TRBJ1-2; CDR3aa: CASSATTGAYSYTF; CDR3nt: TGCGCCAGCAGCGCCACGACAGGTGCTTATAGCTACACCTTC
v_gene: TRBV30; d_gene: TRBD1; abundance: .; j_gene: TRBJ2-7; CDR3aa: CAWSGDRSYEQYF; CDR3nt: TGTGCCTGGAGTGGGGACAGATCCTACGAGCAGTACTTC
v_gene: TRBV2; d_gene: .; abundance: once; j_gene: TRBJ2-1; CDR3aa: CASRGAQIYNEQFF; CDR3nt: TGTGCCAGCCGGGGGGCCCAGATCTACAATGAGCAGTTCTTC
v_gene: TRBV5-6; d_gene: TRBD2; abundance: once; j_gene: TRBJ2-7; CDR3aa: CASSLAGGPSYEQYF; CDR3nt: TGTGCCAGCAGCTTGGCGGGGGGACCCTCCTACGAGCAGTACTTC
v_gene: TRBV7-2; d_gene: .; abundance: .; j_gene: TRBJ1-5; CDR3aa: CASSLGANQPQHF; CDR3nt: TGTGCCAGCAGCTTGGGGGCCAATCAGCCCCAGCATTTT
v_gene: TRBV19; d_gene: .; abundance: .; j_gene: TRBJ1-6; CDR3aa: CASSRAGEGSPLHF; CDR3nt: TGTGCCAGTAGTAGGGCAGGGGAAGGCTCACCCCTCCACTTT
v_gene: TRBV6-5; d_gene: TRBD1; abundance: .; j_gene: TRBJ1-1; CDR3aa: CASSYDRENTEAFF; CDR3nt: TGTGCCAGCAGTTACGACAGGGAAAACACTGAAGCTTTCTTT
v_gene: TRBV5-1; d_gene: TRBD2; abundance: .; j_gene: TRBJ2-1; CDR3aa: CASSLELADNEQFF; CDR3nt: TGCGCCAGCAGCTTGGAACTAGCGGACAATGAGCAGTTCTTC
v_gene: TRBV13; d_gene: TRBD1; abundance: .; j_gene: TRBJ1-1; CDR3aa: CASSGGQGGTEAFF; CDR3nt: TGTGCCAGCAGCGGCGGACAGGGGGGCACTGAAGCTTTCTTT
v_gene: TRBV18; d_gene: TRBD1; abundance: .; j_gene: TRBJ2-1; CDR3aa: CASSPPSPGGSYNEQFF; CDR3nt: TGTGCCAGCTCACCACCATCACCAGGGGGCTCCTACAATGAGCAGTTCTTC
v_gene: TRBV7-9; d_gene: TRBD1; abundance: .; j_gene: TRBJ1-4; CDR3aa: CASSPTGVTNEKLFF; CDR3nt: TGTGCCAGCAGCCCGACAGGGGTTACTAATGAAAAACTGTTTTTT
v_gene: TRBV6-5; d_gene: TRBD1; abundance: .; j_gene: TRBJ2-2; CDR3aa: CASKRDRDSTGELFF; CDR3nt: TGTGCCAGCAAACGGGACAGGGATTCTACCGGGGAGCTGTTTTTT
v_gene: TRBV7-9; d_gene: .; abundance: .; j_gene: TRBJ1-1; CDR3aa: CASSRDRFEAFF; CDR3nt: TGTGCCAGCAGCCGTGACAGGTTTGAAGCTTTCTTT
v_gene: TRBV19; d_gene: .; abundance: .; j_gene: TRBJ1-6; CDR3aa: CASSILRDSTPLHF; CDR3nt: TGTGCCAGTAGTATACTTAGGGACTCAACTCCCCTCCACTTT
v_gene: TRBV19; d_gene: TRBD2; abundance: .; j_gene: TRBJ2-3; CDR3aa: CASSIGDYHTDTQYF; CDR3nt: TGTGCCAGTAGTATAGGGGACTACCACACAGATACGCAGTATTTT
v_gene: TRBV6-2/TRBV6-3; d_gene: TRBD1; abundance: .; j_gene: TRBJ1-1; CDR3aa: CASSYPGQGGWNTEAFF; CDR3nt: TGTGCCAGCAGTTACCCGGGACAGGGAGGATGGAACACTGAAGCTTTCTTT
v_gene: TRBV3-1/TRBV3-2; d_gene: TRBD1; abundance: .; j_gene: TRBJ1-6; CDR3aa: CASSQGRGPGTGFHSPLHF; CDR3nt: TGTGCCAGCAGCCAAGGGAGGGGCCCCGGGACAGGGTTTCATTCACCCCTCCACTTT
v_gene: TRBV3-1/TRBV3-2; d_gene: .; abundance: .; j_gene: TRBJ1-4; CDR3aa: CASSLNRPEKLFF; CDR3nt: TGTGCCAGCAGCCTGAACAGACCCGAAAAACTGTTTTTT
v_gene: TRBV7-3; d_gene: .; abundance: .; j_gene: TRBJ1-1; CDR3aa: CASSFELFSEAFF; CDR3nt: TGTGCCAGCAGCTTCGAACTTTTTTCTGAAGCTTTCTTT
v_gene: TRBV24-1; d_gene: .; abundance: .; j_gene: TRBJ2-7; CDR3aa: CATSAQGKDEQYF; CDR3nt: TGTGCCACCAGTGCTCAGGGGAAGGACGAGCAGTACTTC
v_gene: TRBV3-1/TRBV3-2; d_gene: .; abundance: .; j_gene: TRBJ1-2; CDR3aa: CASSPREGAARGYTF; CDR3nt: TGTGCCAGCAGCCCAAGAGAGGGCGCGGCAAGGGGCTACACCTTC
v_gene: TRBV27; d_gene: TRBD1; abundance: .; j_gene: TRBJ1-1; CDR3aa: CASSHRGPGTEAFF; CDR3nt: TGTGCCAGCAGTCACAGGGGGCCGGGGACTGAAGCTTTCTTT
v_gene: TRBV7-8; d_gene: .; abundance: .; j_gene: TRBJ1-5; CDR3aa: CASSLDRDQPQHF; CDR3nt: TGTGCCAGCAGCTTAGACAGGGATCAGCCCCAGCATTTT
v_gene: TRBV21-1; d_gene: .; abundance: .; j_gene: TRBJ1-6; CDR3aa: CASSKKGGREAINSPLHF; CDR3nt: TGTGCCAGCAGCAAAAAGGGGGGGCGGGAAGCAATTAATTCACCCCTCCACTTT
v_gene: TRBV27; d_gene: .; abundance: .; j_gene: TRBJ2-5; CDR3aa: CASSLQLEETQYF; CDR3nt: TGTGCCAGCAGTTTGCAACTAGAGGAGACCCAGTACTTC
v_gene: TRBV12-3/TRBV12-4; d_gene: .; abundance: .; j_gene: TRBJ1-2; CDR3aa: CASRQANYGYTF; CDR3nt: TGTGCCAGCAGACAGGCTAACTATGGCTACACCTTC
v_gene: TRBV9; d_gene: .; abundance: few; j_gene: TRBJ1-2; CDR3aa: CASSVNSGNYGYTF; CDR3nt: TGTGCCAGCAGCGTAAACTCCGGGAACTATGGCTACACCTTC
v_gene: TRBV21-1; d_gene: .; abundance: once; j_gene: TRBJ2-3; CDR3aa: CASSKDGQGPTDTQYF; CDR3nt: TGTGCCAGCAGCAAAGACGGACAGGGGCCCACAGATACGCAGTATTTT
v_gene: TRBV4-1; d_gene: .; abundance: .; j_gene: TRBJ2-5; CDR3aa: CASSQVVRLETQYF; CDR3nt: TGCGCCAGCAGCCAAGTGGTCAGACTAGAGACCCAGTACTTC
v_gene: TRBV6-5; d_gene: .; abundance: .; j_gene: TRBJ1-5; CDR3aa: CASSLNGENQPQHF; CDR3nt: TGTGCCAGCAGTCTCAACGGTGAGAATCAGCCCCAGCATTTT